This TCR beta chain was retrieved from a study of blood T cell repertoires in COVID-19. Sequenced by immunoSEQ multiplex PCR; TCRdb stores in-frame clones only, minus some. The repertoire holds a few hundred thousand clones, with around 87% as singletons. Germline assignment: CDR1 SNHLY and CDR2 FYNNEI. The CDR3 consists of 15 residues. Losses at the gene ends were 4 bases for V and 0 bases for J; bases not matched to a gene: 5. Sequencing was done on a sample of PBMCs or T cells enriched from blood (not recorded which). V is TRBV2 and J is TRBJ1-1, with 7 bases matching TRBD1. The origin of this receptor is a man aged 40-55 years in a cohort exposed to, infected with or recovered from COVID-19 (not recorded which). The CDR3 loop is CASSGQGNLNTEAFF. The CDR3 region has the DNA TGTGCCAGCAGTGGACAGGGTAACCTGAACACTGAAGCTTTCTTT.